These 31 T cell receptor beta chains share one sample of origin, sequenced in a study of regulatory T cells in long-lasting Graves disease. HTBI primers from iRepertoire and Arm-PCR of CDR3 regions yielded the TCR beta libraries. In TCRdb, the multiplex PCR reads were re-called with MiXCR into one record per CDR3 protein. The sample includes more than 650,000 distinct CDR3 sequences, about 32% of them seen just once. Documented time point: persistent/refractory GD, antithyroid drugs over 5 years with positive TRAb. Extracted PBMC RNA gave rise to the TCR library. The material was peripheral blood mononuclear cells (PBMCs), obtained when the disease was refractory, from a patient treated with antithyroid drugs. The receptor set was obtained from a female donor with Graves disease.

This CDR3 is CASSLGWRTAYGYTF. CDR3 nucleotides: TGTGCCAGCAGCTTAGGGTGGAGGACAGCATATGGCTACACCTTC. The V call is TRBV7-2, the J call TRBJ1-2, with D perhaps TRBD1 (6 bases). The CDR3 has 15 residues. V lost 1 base, J lost 5 bases, and 14 bases lay in between. Looked up from germline, CDR1 is SGHTA and CDR2 is FQGNSA.

The chain links TRBV7-6 to TRBJ1-2; possible D gene TRBD1, 5 bases. V shed 6 bases and J shed 4 bases, with 18 bases lying between them. The CDR3 covers 15 residues. CDR1 is SGHVS, CDR2 FNYEAQ, per germline. CDR3 in DNA: TGTGCCAGCAGTCCCCCCGGGGACCTTCGCTATGGCTACACCTTC. Its protein is CASSPPGDLRYGYTF.

V usage is TRBV20-1 and J usage is TRBJ2-5, with 11 bases aligning to TRBD2. This CDR3 has 15 amino acids. Germline assignment: CDR1 DFQATT and CDR2 SNEGSKA (reference sequence). With V trimmed by 4 bases and J by 5 bases, 9 bases remained unmatched. The chain's CDR3 is CSAIAGGPRGETQYF. The CDR3 DNA reads as TGCAGTGCTATAGCGGGAGGGCCTCGTGGGGAGACCCAGTACTTC.

The V and J genes are TRBV9 and TRBJ1-2, with 9 bases fitting TRBD1. The V gene's germline CDR1 is SGDLS and CDR2 YYNGEE. J lost 5 bases, V lost 0 bases, and 5 bases had no gene match. The CDR3 totals 15 residues. CDR3 amino acids: CASSVVPGQGYGYTF. Here the CDR3 DNA reads TGTGCCAGCAGCGTAGTTCCGGGACAGGGTTATGGCTACACCTTC.

This clonotype was picked up a small number of times. A read error may produce the germline difference seen at one junction end. The chain couples TRBV12-3 or TRBV12-4 to TRBJ1-1; D remains ambiguous. This CDR3 is built from 14 residues. Written as DNA, the CDR3 is TGTGCCAGCGATCAGGACCTGGTGAACACTGAGGCTTTCTTT. This sequence encodes CASDQDLVNTEAFF.

This clonotype was detected a few times. The junction departs from germline at one end; a sequencing error may be responsible. The rearrangement uses TRBV6-5 and TRBJ1-1; D is unresolved. The germline V gene encodes CDR1 MNHEY and CDR2 SVGAGI. The CDR3 loop spans 11 amino acids. The CDR3 spells CASSYPGQTIF. DNA for the CDR3: TGTGCCAGCAGTTACCCCGGGCAGACGATCTTT.

A few counts support this clonotype. The chain employs TRBV4-2 and TRBJ1-1; D is ambiguous. The germline CDR1 and CDR2 sequences are LGHNA and YNFKEQ. The CDR3 covers 13 residues. V gave up 0 bases and J gave up 4 bases, with 6 bases separating them. This chain's CDR3 is CASSQEGFTEAFF. The CDR3 DNA reads TGTGCCAGCAGCCAAGAGGGGTTCACTGAAGCTTTCTTT.

V is TRBV7-3 and J is TRBJ1-1; D possibly corresponds to TRBD1 (6 bases). Trimming shortened V by 5 bases and J by 5 bases, and 15 bases separated the two germline ends. This CDR3 is 14 amino acids long. Germline CDR1 and CDR2: SGHTA and FQGTGA. CDR3 region: CASSQTGKETEAFF. The CDR3 DNA reads as TGTGCCAGCAGCCAAACAGGGAAGGAGACTGAAGCTTTCTTT.

This clonotype was counted only a few times. This sequence joins TRBV10-3 and TRBJ1-1, with D uncertain. V was shortened by 3 bases and J by 3 bases, with 5 bases between the two germline ends. Germline CDR1 reads ENHRY; CDR2 reads SYGVKD. This CDR3 has 12 amino acids. The CDR3 DNA is TGTGCCATCAGTGACCTGGACACTGAAGCTTTCTTT. Translation: CAISDLDTEAFF.

This clonotype was detected a few times. The CDR3, as DNA: TGTGCCAGCAGTCGACCGGGACAGGACACCTACGAGCAGTACTTC. Protein: CASSRPGQDTYEQYF. The chain is built from TRBV6-1 and TRBJ2-7; 8 bases fit TRBD1. CDR1 and CDR2 from the germline V gene are MNHNS and SASEGT. V lost 5 bases, J lost 2 bases, and 8 bases stayed unmatched. The CDR3 is 15 residues long.

In this sample, this clonotype turned up many times. The chain uses TRBV28 and TRBJ1-5; D is uncertain. Trimming took off 2 bases at V and 7 bases at J, with 9 bases between the two ends. This CDR3 spans 13 amino acids. In germline, CDR1 is MDHEN, CDR2 SYDVKM. The CDR3 bases are TGTGCCAGCAGTTTAGGACGCGGACAGCCCCAGCATTTT. It encodes CASSLGRGQPQHF. Combining the CDR3 with reference TRBV28 and TRBJ1-5 gives the whole variable domain DVKVTQSSRYLVKRTGEKVFLECVQDMDHENMFWYRQDPGLGLRLIYFSYDVKMKEKGDIPEGYSVSREKKERFSLILESASTNQTSMYLCASSLGRGQPQHFGDGTRLSIL.

This clonotype was found a few times. This chain connects TRBV27 to TRBJ2-7, with D uncertain. The CDR3 is 14 residues long. Germline V CDR1 and CDR2: MNHEY, SMNVEV (reference sequence). V lost 6 bases and J lost 5, with 17 bases in between. The DNA for the CDR3 is TGTGCCAGCAGACCTTTAGGAGCCCTAGACGAGCAGTACTTC. Translating it yields CASRPLGALDEQYF.

This chain connects TRBV6-2 or TRBV6-3 to TRBJ2-7, with D perhaps TRBD2 (5 bases). Germline V gives CDR1 MNHEY, CDR2 SVGEGT. This CDR3 contains 14 residues. V shed 4 bases and J shed 6 bases, with 16 bases lying between them. The CDR3 is CASSSPRVLFEQYF. The CDR3 DNA reads TGTGCCAGCAGTTCCCCGAGGGTCCTCTTCGAGCAGTACTTC.

The chain uses TRBV6-1 and TRBJ2-7; TRBD2 aligns across 9 bases. CDR3 length: 14 amino acids. In germline, CDR1 is MNHNS, CDR2 SASEGT. V gave up 6 bases and J gave up 5 bases; unmatched junction bases: 8. The CDR3 loop is CASSLGLAYDEQYF. Here the CDR3 DNA reads TGTGCCAGCAGCCTGGGACTAGCTTACGACGAGCAGTACTTC.

This clonotype came up many times. The chain has TRBV25-1 and TRBJ2-2; the match to TRBD1 covers 11 bases. Germline-derived CDR1 and CDR2 are MGHDK and SYGVNS. V shed 2 bases and J 4 bases; nucleotides not matched to a gene: 3. The CDR3 contains 16 residues. The CDR3 reads CASSERTGGGTGELFF. The CDR3 DNA is TGTGCCAGCAGTGAAAGGACAGGGGGCGGCACCGGGGAGCTGTTTTTT.

The chain employs TRBV10-3 and TRBJ2-7; 7 nucleotides align to TRBD2. Germline CDR1 is ENHRY and CDR2 is SYGVKD. The CDR3 loop spans 14 amino acids. V lost 2 bases to trimming and J lost 5 bases; unmatched junction nucleotides: 6. The CDR3 nucleotides are TGTGCCATCAGTGAGAACGGGAGGTCCCACGAGCAGTACTTC. The encoded protein is CAISENGRSHEQYF.

The chain is built from TRBV20-1 and TRBJ1-4, with 10 bases matching TRBD1. The CDR3 has 14 amino acids. The germline gives CDR1 DFQATT, CDR2 SNEGSKA (reference sequence). V shed 6 bases and J 11 bases; nucleotides not matched to a gene: 12. The CDR3 spells CSAPTDRGKGKLFF. The CDR3 DNA reads as TGCAGTGCCCCCACGGACAGGGGGAAGGGTAAACTGTTTTTT.

About this clonotype: Since a much larger clone is just one base distant, this may be a read error. This sequence joins TRBV11-2 and TRBJ2-5; TRBD1 matches 9 bases. The CDR3 is made up of 18 amino acids. Germline V gene data show CDR1 as SGHAT and CDR2 as FQNNGV. CDR3 sequence reads: CASSPPGTGTRFQETQCF. The CDR3 region has the DNA TGTGCCAGCAGCCCACCCGGGACAGGGACCCGTTTCCAAGAGACCCAGTGCTTC.

This clonotype occurred many times. V is TRBV11-2 and J is TRBJ2-7; either TRBD1 or TRBD2 may fit D (5 bases each). This CDR3 is 13 amino acids long. The germline V gene has CDR1 SGHAT and CDR2 FQNNGV. V gave up 1 base and J gave up 6 bases, with 10 bases separating them. This chain's CDR3 is CASSLGGEGEQYF. The CDR3 coding sequence is TGTGCCAGCAGCTTAGGGGGCGAGGGCGAGCAGTACTTC.

Regarding this clonotype: Because the CDR3's place on the DNA is in doubt, the DNA is left out and the CDR3 is given as listed by TCRdb. The J gene is TRBJ2-1, the V gene TRBV10-3. The CDR3 is 16 amino acids long, termini counted. Germline values: CDR1 ENHRY, CDR2 SYGVKD. Here the CDR3 reads CAISYLEREPYNEQFF.

The chain carries TRBV6-1 and TRBJ1-1; no clear D gene. The germline V gene has CDR1 MNHNS and CDR2 SASEGT. The length of the CDR3 is 14 residues. V was cut by 8 bases and J by 1 base, with 14 bases left in between. CDR3 DNA: TGTGCCAGCCATAACTCGGGCAGGAACACTGAAGCTTTCTTT. The encoded protein is CASHNSGRNTEAFF.

The V call is TRBV5-1, the J call TRBJ2-7; D is unclear. This CDR3 has 13 amino acids. In germline, CDR1 is SGHRS, CDR2 YFSETQ. V was shortened by 0 bases and J by 7 bases, with 11 bases between the two germline ends. CDR3 protein: CASSLESAREQYF. In DNA, the CDR3 is TGCGCCAGCAGCTTGGAGTCCGCTAGGGAGCAGTACTTC.

The chain recombines TRBV5-1 with TRBJ2-3; TRBD2 aligns across 9 bases. V shed 0 bases, J shed 4 bases, and the junction held 3 bases outside the gene matches. The germline gives CDR1 SGHRS, CDR2 YFSETQ. The CDR3 extends over 15 amino acids. The DNA for the CDR3 is TGCGCCAGCAGCTTGGTTAGCGGGAGTTCAGATACGCAGTATTTT. Its translation is CASSLVSGSSDTQYF.

The chain combines TRBV6-1 with TRBJ1-5; 8 nucleotides line up with TRBD1. Germline CDR1 is MNHNS and CDR2 is SASEGT. The CDR3 length is 15 residues. J gave up 5 bases and V 3 bases, and 6 bases lay outside the gene matches. CDR3 region: CASSDGQGIDQPQHF. The CDR3 DNA reads as TGTGCCAGCAGTGACGGACAGGGAATCGATCAGCCCCAGCATTTT.

This clonotype was found a few times. This chain uses TRBV6-9 with TRBJ1-1; D call uncertain. The germline V gene encodes CDR1 MNHGY and CDR2 SVAAGI. V was shortened by 3 bases and J by 1 base, with 6 bases between the two germline ends. The CDR3 extends over 13 amino acids. In nucleotides, the CDR3 is TGTGCCAGCAGTTACGATCCGAACACTGAAGCTTTCTTT. The encoded protein is CASSYDPNTEAFF.

This chain connects TRBV6-1 to TRBJ1-5; D not resolved. Trimming removed 3 bases from V and 3 bases from J, with 12 bases in between. Germline assignment: CDR1 MNHNS and CDR2 SASEGT. The CDR3 totals 15 residues. This chain's CDR3 is CASSDDGLPNQPQHF. As DNA, the CDR3 is TGTGCCAGCAGTGATGACGGTCTTCCCAATCAGCCCCAGCATTTT.

This clonotype has more than one count but fewer than ten. The rearrangement joins TRBV29-1 to TRBJ2-7; TRBD1 matches at 9 bases. With 8 bases clipped from V and 4 bases from J, the junction kept 12 bases outside the gene matches. Per germline, CDR1 SQVTM and CDR2 ANQGSEA. The CDR3 spans 14 residues. The chain's CDR3 is CSYTAGTGLYEQYF. CDR3 DNA sequence: TGCAGCTACACCGCCGGGACAGGGCTTTACGAGCAGTACTTC.

The V gene is TRBV5-6, the J gene TRBJ2-7, with D possibly TRBD1 on 5 matching bases. Germline CDR1 and CDR2: SGHDT and YYEEEE. Trimming took off 5 bases at V and 1 base at J, with 10 bases between the two ends. This CDR3 contains 13 residues. CDR3 nucleotides: TGTGCCAGCAGGTGGGGCGGATCCTACGAGCAGTACTTC. Translating it yields CASRWGGSYEQYF.

This clonotype was counted only a few times. This chain joins TRBV10-3 and TRBJ2-5; D is unresolved. The CDR3 is 13 amino acids. V was trimmed by 4 bases and J by 5 bases, leaving 11 bases between them. Germline loops: CDR1 ENHRY, CDR2 SYGVKD. The CDR3 coding sequence is TGTGCCATCAGTGCAGCAGGTTTCGAGACCCAGTACTTC. This codes for CAISAAGFETQYF.

The CDR3 DNA sequence: TGTGCCAGCAGTTACGAGGGGAGGTCCTATGGCTACACCTTC. Its translation is CASSYEGRSYGYTF. The chain has TRBV6-5 and TRBJ1-2; TRBD1 is a possible D gene (5 bases). The V gene's germline CDR1 is MNHEY and CDR2 SVGAGI. The CDR3 runs 14 residues. The germline V and J ends were trimmed by 2 bases and 4 bases, with 11 bases remaining between them.

This clonotype came up a few times. The chain has TRBV6-2 or TRBV6-3 and TRBJ2-5; 8 bases align to TRBD1. CDR3 length equals 18 residues. With V trimmed by 2 bases and J by 4 bases, 15 bases remained unmatched. Per the germline V gene, CDR1 is MNHEY and CDR2 is SVGEGT. The CDR3 here is CASSYVSFRGLGGETQYF. The DNA of the CDR3 is TGTGCCAGCAGTTACGTATCCTTCAGGGGGCTGGGGGGAGAGACCCAGTACTTC.